The T cell receptor (beta chain) under discussion was sequenced for a study of early T cells in non-severe SARS-CoV-2 infection. Whole-study context: Sequencing was performed on bulk RNA from unsorted whole blood, leaving chains unpaired. Broader study findings: Database matching using VDJdb favored anti-spike CD8 responses, with private and CD4 specificities left missing.

Germline CDR1 reads MNHEY; CDR2 reads SVGAGI. The CDR3 consists of 16 residues. The trim removed 4 bases at V and 6 bases at J, leaving 8 bases unmatched. The TCR library protocol attached unique molecular identifiers to the individual cDNA molecules. TCRdb processed the 5' RACE reads anew with MiXCR; each CDR3 protein has one entry. Altogether tens of thousands of distinct CDR3 sequences are present, over 9.5% being singletons, with the ten largest covering approximately 6.5%. Comment on this clonotype: Antigen specificity is unknown.

This rearrangement joins TRBV6-5 to TRBJ2-3; 12 positions agree with TRBD2. The specimen sequenced was whole blood. This receptor was taken from an adult who was a healthcare worker with PCR-confirmed SARS-CoV-2 infection or an uninfected control (not recorded which). The DNA of the CDR3 is TGTGCCAGCAGTTCCCTAAGACTAGCGGGAGCGGATACGCAGTATTTT. Protein: CASSSLRLAGADTQYF.